One sample yielded the 18 T cell receptor beta chains listed below, sequenced in a study of T cells expressing NK-cell markers. TCRdb reprocessed the 5' RACE reads and stores each CDR3 protein as one record, lacking DNA. With some 450,000 distinct CDR3 sequences in the sample, the ten largest clones hold approximately 6.8%. Sequencing input: blood T cells: a sorted CD56 or NKG2C T cell subset, CD4+ or CD8+ T cells, or bulk PBMC T cells (not recorded which). The receptors come from a woman between 18 and 75 years old in good health.

The rearrangement links TRBV7-8 to TRBJ1-4; absent DNA, TCRdb's TRBD1 call cannot be checked. The CDR3 length is 16 residues. CDR1 is SGHVS and CDR2 is FQNEAQ in the germline V gene. The CDR3 sequence: CASSLVLTAYNEKLFF.

The chain uses TRBV9 and TRBJ2-1; TCRdb picks TRBD1, but there is no DNA to check that call. This CDR3 has 16 amino acids. Germline V gene data show CDR1 as SGDLS and CDR2 as YYNGEE. The CDR3 protein is CASSVLGGSSYNEQFF.

The rearrangement joins TRBV7-7 to TRBJ1-2; TCRdb proposes TRBD1, but this gene call is untestable without DNA. CDR1 and CDR2 from the germline V gene are SSHAT and FNYEAQ (reference sequence). The CDR3 has 16 amino acids. CDR3 protein: CASSLESLGASYGYTF.

The chain is built from TRBV12-3 or TRBV12-4 and TRBJ1-4; TCRdb selects TRBD1, and the lack of DNA leaves this call unchecked. This CDR3 has 14 amino acids. This CDR3 reads CASSDRGHNEKLFF.

The rearrangement joins TRBV29-1 to TRBJ2-5. Germline V gene sequence: CDR1 SQVTM, CDR2 ANQGSEA. The CDR3 has 14 residues. Here the CDR3 reads CSVERPYLQETQYF.

The chain couples TRBV15 to TRBJ2-7; the D gene TCRdb calls, TRBD1, cannot be checked with no DNA. This CDR3 is 15 amino acids long. Germline CDR1 LNHNV, CDR2 YYDKDF (reference sequence). The CDR3 loop is CATSRDRFRGYEQYF.

The chain has TRBV7-9 and TRBJ2-1; TCRdb names TRBD2, which stays unverified in the absence of DNA. The length of the CDR3 is 16 residues. CDR1 and CDR2 from the germline V gene are SEHNR and FQNEAQ (reference sequence). The CDR3 protein is CASSLVSGRLTDEQFF.

This rearrangement joins TRBV12-3 or TRBV12-4 to TRBJ2-2. The length of the CDR3 is 13 residues. The CDR3 here is CASSFFLTGELFF.

V and J are TRBV29-1 and TRBJ2-3; the TCRdb D gene call, TRBD1, has no DNA to confirm it. The CDR3 is 15 amino acids. Per the germline V gene, CDR1 is SQVTM and CDR2 is ANQGSEA. CDR3 sequence: CSAQRTISSTDTQYF.

CDR3 sequence: CTSSPQRGGLRYEQYF. V gene TRBV7-6 combines with J gene TRBJ2-7; the TCRdb call, TRBD1, lacks DNA for checking. The germline CDR1 and CDR2 sequences are SGHVS and FNYEAQ. This CDR3 has 16 amino acids.

V and J are TRBV12-3 or TRBV12-4 and TRBJ2-1; checking the TCRdb D call of TRBD1 is not possible without DNA. CDR3 length equals 13 residues. This CDR3 is CASSFYRETEQFF.

This rearrangement joins TRBV20-1 to TRBJ2-1. The CDR3 sequence is 13 residues long. Germline V CDR1 and CDR2: DFQATT, SNEGSKA (reference sequence). The CDR3 sequence: CSVTRFSYNEQFF.

V gene TRBV29-1 combines with J gene TRBJ1-2. The CDR3 loop spans 13 amino acids. From germline, CDR1 is SQVTM and CDR2 ANQGSEA. The CDR3: CSVEDRGGGGYTF.

V and J are TRBV28 and TRBJ1-4; TCRdb's D call of TRBD1 is untestable without DNA. Germline values: CDR1 MDHEN, CDR2 SYDVKM. The CDR3 is made up of 12 amino acids. CDR3: CASMGPGEKLFF.

The chain links TRBV12-3 or TRBV12-4 to TRBJ2-1; the TRBD1 assignment by TCRdb is unverifiable without DNA. This CDR3 is built from 13 residues. This chain's CDR3 is CASSPQGFNEQFF.

The chain links TRBV27 to TRBJ2-2; TCRdb indicates TRBD1, and absent DNA this call remains unverified. Looked up from germline, CDR1 is MNHEY and CDR2 is SMNVEV (reference sequence). This CDR3 is built from 11 residues. This chain's CDR3 is CASGYTGELFF.

The chain has TRBV6-5 and TRBJ2-1; lacking DNA, the TRBD2 call made by TCRdb goes unchecked. The CDR3 sequence is 16 residues long. CDR1 MNHEY and CDR2 SVGAGI come from the germline V gene. This CDR3 is CASSSLTSGSQDEQFF.

The chain employs TRBV11-2 and TRBJ1-4; TCRdb proposes TRBD1, but this gene call is untestable without DNA. The CDR3 sequence is 18 residues long. Germline CDR1 SGHAT, CDR2 FQNNGV. CDR3 residues: CASSLGLYTDRHNEKLFF.